This TCR beta chain is drawn from a study of T cells in localized non-small cell lung cancer. The study's findings and limits: Heterogeneity remains possible because sequencing was limited to only one tumor region. Adjacent lung had a median around 60 of the 100 largest tumor clones. Higher blood T cell density tracked longer overall survival. Uninvolved adjacent lung showed higher T cell clonality than tumor.

Here immunoSEQ multiplex PCR was the method, and the copy in TCRdb shows in-frame clones only, minus some. Among tens of thousands of clones listed, 88% were seen once. The CDR3 runs 14 residues. Germline V gene lookup returns CDR1 SGHDT and CDR2 YYEEEE. The V end was cut by 1 base, the J end by 1 base, with 8 bases between. A note on this clone: Its antigen remains unidentified.

The material sequenced was peripheral blood, taken before any cancer treatment. This receptor was identified in a woman aged 40-69 years with stage I squamous cell lung carcinoma. This rearrangement joins TRBV5-6 to TRBJ1-1; tentative D call: TRBD1 (6 bases). The CDR3 loop reads CASSLTGSNTEAFF. CDR3 in DNA: TGTGCCAGCAGCTTGACAGGGTCGAACACTGAAGCTTTCTTT. The full variable domain, in which reference TRBV5-6 and TRBJ1-1 provide the parts outside the CDR3, is DAGVTQSPTHLIKTRGQQVTLRCSPKSGHDTVSWYQQALGQGPQFIFQYYEEEERQRGNFPDRFSGHQFPNYSSELNVNALLLGDSALYLCASSLTGSNTEAFFGQGTRLTVV.